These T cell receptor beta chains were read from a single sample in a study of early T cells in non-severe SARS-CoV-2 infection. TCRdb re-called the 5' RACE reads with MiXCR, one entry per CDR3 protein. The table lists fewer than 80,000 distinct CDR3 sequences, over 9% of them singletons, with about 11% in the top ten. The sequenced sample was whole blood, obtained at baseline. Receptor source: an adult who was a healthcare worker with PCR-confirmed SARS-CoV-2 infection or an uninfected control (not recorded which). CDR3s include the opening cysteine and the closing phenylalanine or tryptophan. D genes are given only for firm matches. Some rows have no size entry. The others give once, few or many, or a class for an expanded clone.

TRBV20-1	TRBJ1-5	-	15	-	TGCAGTGCTAGAGATGCCCGGGAGGGGGATCAGCCCCAGCATTTT	CSARDAREGDQPQHF
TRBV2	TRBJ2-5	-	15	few	TGTGCCAGCAGTGAAGCGCGGGGCGGTAGAGAGACCCAGTACTTC	CASSEARGGRETQYF
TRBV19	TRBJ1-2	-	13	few	TGTGCCAGTAGACCTCGTTCCGCGGAAGGCTACACCTTC	CASRPRSAEGYTF
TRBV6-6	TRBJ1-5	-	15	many	TGTGCCAGCACCCCTCTCGGGGGCGCTTATCAGCCCCAGCATTTT	CASTPLGGAYQPQHF
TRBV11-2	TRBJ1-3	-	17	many	TGTGCCAGCAGCTTATGGGGAGGCATGGGCTCTGGAAACACCATATATTTT	CASSLWGGMGSGNTIYF
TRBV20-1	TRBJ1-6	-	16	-	TGCAGTGCTAGGAAACTAGGCGCCAACTATAATTCACCCCTCCACTTT	CSARKLGANYNSPLHF
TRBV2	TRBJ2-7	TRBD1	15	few	TGTGCCAGCAGGGATGGGACAGGGGCCGTGGGCGAGCAGTACTTC	CASRDGTGAVGEQYF
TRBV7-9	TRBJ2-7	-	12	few	TGTGCCAGCAGCTCTCAGACTCCCGAGCAGTACTTC	CASSSQTPEQYF
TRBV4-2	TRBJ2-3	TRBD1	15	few	TGTGCCAGCAGCGACACAGGGGGCGCGTCAGATACGCAGTATTTT	CASSDTGGASDTQYF
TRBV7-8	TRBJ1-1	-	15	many	TGTGCCAGCAGCCCCTCCCCGACAGGGAACACTGAAGCTTTCTTT	CASSPSPTGNTEAFF
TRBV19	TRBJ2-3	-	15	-	TGTGCCAGTAGTATTGGGAGTGGCACTACAGATACGCAGTATTTT	CASSIGSGTTDTQYF
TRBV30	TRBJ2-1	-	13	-	TGTGCCTGGGAGGCGGAAAGGATCAATGAGCAGTTCTTC	CAWEAERINEQFF
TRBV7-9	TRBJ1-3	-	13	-	TGTGCCAGCAGCCCCCCGGGACGAAACACCATATATTTT	CASSPPGRNTIYF
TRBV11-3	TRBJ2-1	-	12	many	TGTGCCAGCAGCGGCCGGGGGAATGAGCAGTTCTTC	CASSGRGNEQFF
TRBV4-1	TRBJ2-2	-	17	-	TGCGCCAGCAGACCTACGAAGGTACCGATGGGCACCGGGGAGCTGTTTTTT	CASRPTKVPMGTGELFF
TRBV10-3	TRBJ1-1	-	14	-	TGTGCCATCAGTGAGCCGGGGCTTGTGGCTGAAGCTTTCTTT	CAISEPGLVAEAFF
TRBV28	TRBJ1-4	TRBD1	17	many	TGTGCCAGCAGTCCACTAAGACAGGGGGCGGAAGGTGAAAAACTGTTTTTT	CASSPLRQGAEGEKLFF
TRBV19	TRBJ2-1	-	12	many	TGTGCCAGTAGTATTGAGGGCAATGAGCAGTTCTTC	CASSIEGNEQFF
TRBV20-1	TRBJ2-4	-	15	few	TGCAGTGCGTCTCGGGGGCCCCCCGCGAATCGCGTTCAGTACTTC	CSASRGPPANRVQYF
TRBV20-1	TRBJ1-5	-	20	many	TGCAGTGCTAGTTTGGCTCCTGGGGGAGGGACGGCCTATAGCAATCAGCCCCAGCATTTT	CSASLAPGGGTAYSNQPQHF
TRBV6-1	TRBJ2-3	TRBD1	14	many	TGTGCCAGCGCCTACGGGACAGTCACAGATACGCAGTATTTT	CASAYGTVTDTQYF
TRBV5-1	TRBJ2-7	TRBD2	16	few	TGCGCCAGCAGCTTGGCCGGGGCTAGCGGGGGTTACGAGCAGTACTTC	CASSLAGASGGYEQYF
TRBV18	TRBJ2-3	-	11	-	TGTGCCAGCTCGCACACAGATACGCAGTATTTT	CASSHTDTQYF
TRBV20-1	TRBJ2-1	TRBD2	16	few	TGCAGTGCTAGAGACGGCGAGCGGGGGGACTACAATGAGCAGTTCTTC	CSARDGERGDYNEQFF
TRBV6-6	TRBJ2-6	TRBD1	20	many	TGTGCCAGCAGTCCTCCGGTGACAGGGGGCTTGTCAGCTGGGGCCAACGTCCTGACTTTC	CASSPPVTGGLSAGANVLTF
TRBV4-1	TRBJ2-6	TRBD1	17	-	TGCGCCAGCAGCCAAGTGGGCAGGGGGCCTGGGGCCAACGTCCTGACTTTC	CASSQVGRGPGANVLTF
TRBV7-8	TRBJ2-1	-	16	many	TGTGCCAGCAGCACATCGAGGGTATCGGAGGGCAATGAGCAGTTCTTC	CASSTSRVSEGNEQFF
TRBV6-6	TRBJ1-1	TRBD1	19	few	TGTGCCAGCAGTTACACCTACCAGGGGGTGGAAGGCGTGAAAACTGAAGCTTTCTTT	CASSYTYQGVEGVKTEAFF
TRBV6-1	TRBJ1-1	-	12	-	TGTGCCAGCAGTCACAGATCCTCTGAAGCTTTCTTT	CASSHRSSEAFF
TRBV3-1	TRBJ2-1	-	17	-	TGTGCCAGCAGCCAAGACTTGGCGGAACCCGTAAACAATGAGCAGTTCTTC	CASSQDLAEPVNNEQFF
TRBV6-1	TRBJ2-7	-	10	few	TGTGCCACCGGCATCTACGAGCAGTACTTC	CATGIYEQYF
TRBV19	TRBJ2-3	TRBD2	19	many	TGTGCCAGTAGTAAGAGTACCTCCGGGACTAGCGGCTTCACAGATACGCAGTATTTT	CASSKSTSGTSGFTDTQYF
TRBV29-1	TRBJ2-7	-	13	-	TGCAGCGCTCATACTAGGAGCTCCTACGAGCAGTACTTC	CSAHTRSSYEQYF
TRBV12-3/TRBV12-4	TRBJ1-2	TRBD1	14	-	TGTGCCAGCAGTTCTGGCGGGACAGTCCATGGCTACACCTTC	CASSSGGTVHGYTF
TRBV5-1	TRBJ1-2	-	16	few	TGCGCCAGCAGCTTCACCCCCAGCCAGGGAACAAGTGGCTACACCTTC	CASSFTPSQGTSGYTF
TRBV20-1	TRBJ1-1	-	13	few	TGCAGTGCTCCCCGGGACCGTTCCCCTGAAGCTTTCTTT	CSAPRDRSPEAFF
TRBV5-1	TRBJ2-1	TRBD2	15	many	TGCGCCAGCAGCGGTAGCGGGGGCTACGGGAATGAGCAGTTCTTC	CASSGSGGYGNEQFF
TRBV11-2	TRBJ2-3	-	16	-	TGTGCCAGCAGCTTCGGCGGGGAACCTAGCACAGATACGCAGTATTTT	CASSFGGEPSTDTQYF
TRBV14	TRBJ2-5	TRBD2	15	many	TGTGCCAGCAGTCGTAGCGGGCCCTACCAAGAGACCCAGTACTTC	CASSRSGPYQETQYF
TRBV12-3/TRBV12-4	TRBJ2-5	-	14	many	TGTGCCAGCAGTTTCGTATCCCTCCAAGAGACCCAGTACTTC	CASSFVSLQETQYF
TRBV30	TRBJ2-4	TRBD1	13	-	TGTGCCTGGAGTAGCGGACAGGGCTACATTCAGTACTTC	CAWSSGQGYIQYF
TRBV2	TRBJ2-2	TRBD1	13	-	TGTGCCAGCCGGACAGGCCACACCGGGGAGCTGTTTTTT	CASRTGHTGELFF